Below are 30 T cell receptor beta chains sequenced from a single sample in a study of Tregs in tolerant kidney transplant recipients. The method was immunoSEQ multiplex PCR; TCRdb's version includes in-frame clones alone and lacks a portion of them. The repertoire table contains about 15,000 clones. Mixed chimerism was transient after nonmyeloablative marrow transplants from related graft donors. The specimen comprised CD4+ T cells from blood (PBMCs), sampled 12 months after the transplant. These receptors came from a human patient who received a combined kidney and bone marrow transplant. Some T cells may originate from the graft donor.

As to this clone: The sequence runs out 3 residues before the end of the CDR3; the remainder is reconstructed from the germline J gene. This rearrangement joins TRBV9 to TRBJ1-6; the D gene is possibly TRBD1 (6 bases). Germline CDR1 reads SGDLS; CDR2 reads YYNGEE. V lost 0 bases to trimming and J lost 6 bases, with 13 bases between them. This CDR3 contains 16 residues. The sequenced part of the CDR3 DNA is TGTGCCAGCAGCGTAGAGGCAGGGGCATCTAATTCACCC. It yields the protein CASSVEAGASNSP. The full CDR3 protein reads CASSVEAGASNSPLHF.

A note on this clone: The DNA ends 3 residues before the CDR3 does, and the rest of the CDR3 is filled in from the germline J gene. The chain carries TRBV12-3 or TRBV12-4 and TRBJ2-2, with no clear D. Trimming pared 3 bases from V and 4 bases from J, leaving 12 bases between. The CDR3 is made up of 15 amino acids. The CDR3 bases that were read are TGTGCCAGCAGTTTTGCCTCCCGCAGCACCGGGGAG. It is translated as CASSFASRSTGE. The CDR3, in full, reads CASSFASRSTGELFF.

This clone ranks as medium-sized in terms of frequency. The read terminates 3 residues ahead of where the CDR3 ends, so the germline J gene completes it. This chain uses TRBV10-1 with TRBJ2-3; 8 bases match TRBD2. In germline, CDR1 is WNHNN, CDR2 SYGVQD (reference sequence). The CDR3 is made up of 14 amino acids. The junction had 7 bases not matched to a gene; V was cut back by 3 bases and J by 8 bases. The CDR3 bases that were read are TGCGCCAGCAGTGATAGCGGGGTCTGGGGTACG. The encoded protein is CASSDSGVWGT. The entire CDR3 sequence reads CASSDSGVWGTQYF.

Concerning this clone itself: The CDR3 end is not reached by the read, which stops 3 residues before it; the germline J gene fills it in. The J gene is TRBJ1-2, the V gene TRBV20-1; 7 nucleotides match TRBD1. Germline CDR1 is DFQATT and CDR2 is SNEGSKA (reference sequence). This CDR3 spans 13 amino acids. With V trimmed by 3 bases and J by 4 bases, 5 bases remained unmatched. Partial CDR3 DNA: TGCAGTGCTAGCCAGGGGGTGGGCTATGGC. Its translation is CSASQGVGYG. The whole CDR3 region reads CSASQGVGYGYTF.

Turning to this clone: The read is 3 residues too short to cover the CDR3 end, so that end is filled in from the germline J gene. The rearrangement links TRBV5-1 to TRBJ2-7; TRBD1 matches at 10 bases. Germline V gives CDR1 SGHRS, CDR2 YFSETQ. CDR3 length: 17 amino acids. V was clipped by 2 bases and J by 3 bases; unmatched bases: 11. CDR3 in amino acids: CASSLNLWTGGNYEQYF. CDR3 DNA (partial): TGCGCCAGCAGCTTAAACCTTTGGACAGGGGGAAACTACGAG.

By frequency, this clone registers medium-sized (0.01 to 0.1%). Read coverage stops 3 residues before the CDR3 terminus; the germline J gene supplies the remainder. The chain recombines TRBV7-3 with TRBJ2-5; D remains ambiguous. The CDR3 extends over 13 amino acids. Germline V gives CDR1 SGHTA, CDR2 FQGTGA. V was shortened by 4 bases and J by 2 bases, with 8 bases between the two germline ends. CDR3 bases read: TGTGCCAGCAGCTCTGGCCCACAAGAGACC. Its protein product is CASSSGPQET. The full CDR3 sequence reads CASSSGPQETQYF.

A word on this clone: The read is 3 residues too short to cover the CDR3 end, so that end is filled in from the germline J gene. The J gene is TRBJ1-2, the V gene TRBV20-1; 7 bases are a match to TRBD1. Per the germline V gene, CDR1 is DFQATT and CDR2 is SNEGSKA (reference sequence). With V trimmed by 5 bases and J by 2 bases, 2 bases remained unmatched. The CDR3 spans 12 residues. Incomplete CDR3 DNA: TGCAGTGCTGTACAGGGGAACTATGGC. Protein product: CSAVQGNYG. The whole CDR3 is CSAVQGNYGYTF.

Concerning this clone: Coverage ceases 3 residues before the CDR3 finishes, and the germline J gene fills in the end. This chain uses TRBV5-1 with TRBJ1-1; weak D call: TRBD1 (5 bases). This CDR3 comprises 14 residues. The V end lost 0 bases, the J end lost 5 bases, and 11 bases lay between the germline ends. Germline CDR1 and CDR2: SGHRS and YFSETQ. The CDR3 loop is CASSLDTGGTEAFF. CDR3 DNA (partial): TGCGCCAGCAGCTTGGATACAGGAGGAACTGAA.

Comment on this clone: The observed sequence ends 3 residues before the CDR3 terminus, with the missing tail filled in from the germline J gene. The gene calls are TRBV10-3 and TRBJ1-2; the match to TRBD1 covers 11 bases. V lost 1 base and J lost 3; bases outside the gene matches: 4. Germline V gene sequence: CDR1 ENHRY, CDR2 SYGVKD. The CDR3 length is 16 residues. Partial CDR3 DNA: TGTGCCATCAGTGAGTTCGGACAGGGGGCTTACTATGGC. Its translation: CAISEFGQGAYYG. The CDR3 in its entirety is CAISEFGQGAYYGYTF.

With respect to this clone: The CDR3 end lies 3 residues beyond the end of the read and is filled in from the germline J gene. The chain joins TRBV2 to TRBJ2-2; D gene uncertain. V gave up 6 bases and J gave up 7 bases, with 18 bases separating them. In germline, CDR1 is SNHLY, CDR2 FYNNEI. The CDR3 runs 15 residues. The CDR3 sequence is CASRENRPQVGELFF. CDR3 DNA (partial): TGTGCCAGCAGGGAAAACCGTCCCCAGGTCGGGGAG.

About this clone itself: The read comes to an end 3 residues before the CDR3 does, leaving the germline J gene to fill in the end. This chain uses TRBV5-1 with TRBJ2-3; TRBD2 is a possible D gene (6 bases). The CDR3 has 14 amino acids. Germline CDR1 and CDR2: SGHRS and YFSETQ. V lost 0 bases and J 6 bases, leaving 11 bases between the germline ends. Partial CDR3 DNA: TGCGCCAGCAGCTTGGCGGAGGGGCGGGATACG. Amino acid sequence: CASSLAEGRDT. The full CDR3 reads CASSLAEGRDTQYF.

In regard to this clone: The read stops 3 residues short of the end of the CDR3; the missing end is completed from the germline J gene. V usage is TRBV3-1 (or the pseudogene TRBV3-2) and J usage is TRBJ2-1; the match to TRBD2 covers 7 bases. With 3 bases clipped from V and 6 bases from J, the junction kept 8 bases outside the gene matches. Germline loops: CDR1 LGHDT, CDR2 YNNKEL (reference sequence). The CDR3 spans 15 residues. The CDR3 is CASSQAGEFGNEQFF. The CDR3 bases that were read are TGTGCCAGCAGCCAGGCGGGAGAGTTCGGCAATGAG.

With respect to this clone: The read ends 3 residues early relative to the CDR3; the germline J gene fills the gap. V gene TRBV10-3 combines with J gene TRBJ2-3; TRBD2 matches 10 bases. Germline CDR1 is ENHRY and CDR2 is SYGVKD. The CDR3 is 17 amino acids. With 4 bases clipped from V and 6 bases from J, the junction kept 13 bases outside the gene matches. The CDR3 bases that were read are TGTGCCATCAGTGGAGCATCTCTAGCGGGAGTCGGCGATACG. Amino acid sequence: CAISGASLAGVGDT. The CDR3 reads in full as CAISGASLAGVGDTQYF.

With regard to this clone: The read ends 3 residues early relative to the CDR3; the germline J gene fills the gap. The chain employs TRBV19 and TRBJ2-5; 8 bases are shared with TRBD1. The CDR3 consists of 15 residues. Germline lookup yields CDR1 LNHDA and CDR2 SQIVND (reference sequence). Unmatched junction bases numbered 4, after V lost 3 bases and J lost 1 base. The sequenced CDR3 bases are TGTGCCAGTAGTATCCAGGGGGCGCTCCAAGAGACC. Residues: CASSIQGALQET. The full CDR3 protein is CASSIQGALQETQYF.

Regarding this clone: The read falls 3 residues short of the CDR3 end, and the missing part is taken from the germline J gene. The chain combines TRBV6-4 with TRBJ2-3; D might be TRBD1 or TRBD2, each matching 5 bases. V was cut by 2 bases and J by 1 base, with 10 bases left in between. CDR3 length: 15 amino acids. Germline CDR1 and CDR2: MRHNA and SNTAGT. The CDR3 here is CASSDVQGGTDTQYF. The DNA read from the CDR3 is TGTGCCAGCAGTGACGTGCAGGGAGGCACAGATACG.

Concerning this clone: The read is 3 residues too short to cover the CDR3 end, so that end is filled in from the germline J gene. This chain joins TRBV23-1 and TRBJ2-7; TRBD1 might be the D (5 bases). TRBV23-1 is placed among ORFs of uncertain function. V was clipped by 0 bases and J by 1 base, with 13 bases between them. The CDR3 contains 16 residues. The DNA read from the CDR3 is TGCGCCAGCAGTCAATCGGGCGGACATTGTTCCTACGAG. It yields the protein CASSQSGGHCSYE. The complete CDR3 protein is CASSQSGGHCSYEQYF.

Partial CDR3 DNA: TGTGCCTGCCTCTTTAATGAAAAA. This gives the protein CACLFNEK. From start to end, the CDR3 is CACLFNEKLFF. The chain joins TRBV30 to TRBJ1-4; unclear D gene. The read finishes 3 residues shy of the CDR3 end, and the germline J gene is used to complete it. The CDR3 has 11 amino acids. V was trimmed by 6 bases and J by 4 bases, leaving 6 bases between them. The germline V gene encodes CDR1 GTSNPN and CDR2 SVGIG (reference sequence).

As concerns this clone: The junction does not match germline at one end; this may be a read error. The read comes to an end 3 residues before the CDR3 does, leaving the germline J gene to fill in the end. The chain has TRBV4-2 and TRBJ2-2; D gene uncertain. Germline assignment: CDR1 LGHNA and CDR2 YNFKEQ. The CDR3 is made up of 15 amino acids. Partial CDR3 DNA: TGCGCCAGCAGCCAAGATGAACACCGCACCGGGGAG. It codes for CASSQDEHRTGE. The CDR3, in full, reads CASSQDEHRTGELFF.

Measured by frequency, this clone is medium-sized. The read ends 3 residues early relative to the CDR3; the germline J gene fills the gap. V gene TRBV20-1 combines with J gene TRBJ1-1; D is possibly TRBD1 (6 bases). The length of the CDR3 is 14 residues. Germline CDR1 is DFQATT and CDR2 is SNEGSKA (reference sequence). Deletions cut 0 bases from V and 6 bases from J, with 14 bases between. The CDR3 sequence is CSARDQSGAPEAFF. The CDR3 bases that were read are TGCAGTGCTAGAGATCAATCAGGGGCCCCTGAA.

As for this clone: Coverage ceases 3 residues before the CDR3 finishes, and the germline J gene fills in the end. V gene TRBV18 combines with J gene TRBJ2-7, with 9 bases fitting TRBD1. V shed 1 base, J shed 3 bases, and the junction held 1 base outside the gene matches. The CDR3 contains 14 residues. In germline, CDR1 is KGHSH, CDR2 LQKENI. Partial CDR3 DNA: TGTGCCAGCTCACCACGACAGGGGGTCTACGAG. Its protein product is CASSPRQGVYE. The full-length CDR3 reads as CASSPRQGVYEQYF.

Of note for this clone: The read ends 3 residues shy of where the CDR3 ends; the end is completed using the germline J gene. The chain has TRBV7-2 and TRBJ1-4; weak D call: TRBD1 (5 bases). Germline lookup yields CDR1 SGHTA and CDR2 FQGNSA. The CDR3 has 14 residues. Deletions cut 5 bases from V and 7 bases from J, with 14 bases between. The CDR3 spells CASSARVGAEKLFF. The covered CDR3 bases are TGTGCCAGCAGCGCCAGGGTGGGTGCTGAAAAA.

As concerns this clone: Read sequence stops 3 residues before the CDR3 end, and the germline J gene provides the missing end. The chain couples TRBV20-1 to TRBJ2-7; perhaps TRBD1 as D (5 bases). Trimming left V 6 bases short and J 6 bases short, with 18 bases between. The CDR3 length is 13 residues. Per the germline V gene, CDR1 is DFQATT and CDR2 is SNEGSKA (reference sequence). Partial CDR3 DNA: TGCAGTGCACCGCAGGGCCCTCCGGGCGAG. This encodes CSAPQGPPGE. The whole CDR3 is CSAPQGPPGEQYF.

This clone is medium-sized by frequency. The read terminates 3 residues before the CDR3 end, so the remaining end is supplied by the germline J gene. This chain links TRBV18 with TRBJ2-1; 13 bases agree with TRBD2. This CDR3 is 15 amino acids long. CDR1 and CDR2 (germline): KGHSH, LQKENI. The V segment lost 5 bases and the J segment 9 bases; nucleotides outside the gene matches: 7. The part of the CDR3 DNA that was read is TGTGCCAGCTCAGAGACTAGCGGGAGGCCAGGTGAG. Translated: CASSETSGRPGE. The entire CDR3 protein is CASSETSGRPGEQFF.

Points on this clone: The CDR3 is cut off 3 residues early in the read; its end comes from the germline J gene. The chain combines TRBV2 with TRBJ1-1; no definite D call. V gave up 5 bases and J gave up 4 bases, with 14 bases separating them. The CDR3 consists of 14 residues. Germline V gene lookup returns CDR1 SNHLY and CDR2 FYNNEI. The chain's CDR3 is CASSIQAISTEAFF. The sequenced part of the CDR3 DNA is TGTGCCAGCAGTATTCAGGCTATTTCCACTGAA. The full variable domain, rest sourced from reference TRBV2 and TRBJ1-1, is EPEVTQTPSHQVTQMGQEVILRCVPISNHLYFYWYRQILGQKVEFLVSFYNNEISEKSEIFDDQFSVERPDGSNFTLKIRSTKLEDSAMYFCASSIQAISTEAFFGQGTRLTVV.

About this clone: The CDR3 end is not reached by the read, which stops 3 residues before it; the germline J gene fills it in. The chain combines TRBV5-1 with TRBJ2-7, with TRBD1 identical over 8 bases. The CDR3 runs to 14 residues. After removal of 7 bases from V and 4 bases from J, the junction contained 10 bases not matched to a gene. Germline V gene data show CDR1 as SGHRS and CDR2 as YFSETQ. CDR3 sequence: CASEPGTGLYEQYF. The DNA read from the CDR3 is TGCGCCAGCGAACCCGGGACAGGATTATACGAG.

In regard to this clone: The read falls 3 residues short of the CDR3 end, and the missing part is taken from the germline J gene. The V call is TRBV7-7, the J call TRBJ2-1, with 9 bases fitting TRBD2. Germline V gives CDR1 SSHAT, CDR2 FNYEAQ (reference sequence). The length of the CDR3 is 15 residues. After removal of 1 base from V and 7 bases from J, the junction contained 5 bases not matched to a gene. The CDR3 protein is CASSLEAGGGNEQFF. The CDR3 bases that were read are TGTGCCAGCAGCTTAGAGGCGGGAGGGGGTAATGAG.

Comments on this clone: The read ends 3 residues early relative to the CDR3; the germline J gene fills the gap. The chain uses TRBV5-1 and TRBJ1-1, with a weak D call TRBD1 (6 bases). V was trimmed by 4 bases and J by 0 bases, leaving 13 bases between them. Germline lookup yields CDR1 SGHRS and CDR2 YFSETQ. CDR3 size: 15 residues. CDR3 DNA, as far as it was read: TGCGCCAGCAGCCCGGGGGGCGGCGTGAACACTGAA. Its protein is CASSPGGGVNTE. The entire CDR3 reads CASSPGGGVNTEAFF.

Points on this clone: The read ends 3 residues early relative to the CDR3; the germline J gene fills the gap. V and J are TRBV14 and TRBJ1-1, with D unresolved. The CDR3 length is 14 residues. Germline values: CDR1 SGHDN, CDR2 FVKESK. Trimming took 4 bases from V and 0 from J, leaving 9 bases between them. The sequenced CDR3 bases are TGTGCCAGCAGCCCAGGAAGTCTGAACACTGAA. Its translation is CASSPGSLNTE. The full CDR3 protein reads CASSPGSLNTEAFF.

Comments on this clone: The CDR3 end lies 3 residues beyond the end of the read and is filled in from the germline J gene. This sequence joins TRBV7-2 and TRBJ2-3; D is unresolved. Trimming took 4 bases from V and 0 from J, leaving 8 bases between them. In germline, CDR1 is SGHTA, CDR2 FQGNSA. The CDR3 has 14 amino acids. The DNA read from the CDR3 is TGTGCCAGCAGCTCGCTGACTAGCACAGATACG. As protein: CASSSLTSTDT. The whole CDR3 region reads CASSSLTSTDTQYF. The variable domain in full, with the rest retrieved from reference TRBV7-2 and TRBJ2-3, is GAGVSQSPSNKVTEKGKDVELRCDPISGHTALYWYRQSLGQGLEFLIYFQGNSAPDKSGLPSDRFSAERTGGSVSTLTIQRTQQEDSAVYLCASSSLTSTDTQYFGPGTRLTVL.

CDR3 loop: CAWRPEGAKTQYF. CDR3 bases read: TGTGCCTGGAGGCCGGAGGGGGCGAAGACC. The chain uses TRBV30 and TRBJ2-5; a weak D match, TRBD1 (7 bases). The read ends 3 residues early relative to the CDR3; the germline J gene fills the gap. The V end lost 3 bases, the J end lost 6 bases, and 14 bases lay between the germline ends. Germline CDR1 and CDR2: GTSNPN and SVGIG (reference sequence). This CDR3 has 13 residues. Based on the CDR3 plus reference TRBV30 and TRBJ2-5, the full variable domain is SQTIHQWPATLVQPVGSPLSLECTVEGTSNPNLYWYRQAAGRGLQLLFYSVGIGQISSEVPQNLSASRPQDRQFILSSKKLLLSDSGFYLCAWRPEGAKTQYFGPGTRLLVL.